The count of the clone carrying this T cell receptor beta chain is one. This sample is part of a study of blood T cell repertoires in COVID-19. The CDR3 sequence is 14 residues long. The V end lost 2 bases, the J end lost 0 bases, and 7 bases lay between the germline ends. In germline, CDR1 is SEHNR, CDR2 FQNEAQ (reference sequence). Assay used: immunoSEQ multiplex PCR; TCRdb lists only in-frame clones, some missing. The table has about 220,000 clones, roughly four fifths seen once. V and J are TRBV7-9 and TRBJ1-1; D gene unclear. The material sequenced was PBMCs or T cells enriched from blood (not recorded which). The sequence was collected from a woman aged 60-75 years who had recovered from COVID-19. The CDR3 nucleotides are TGTGCCAGCAGCTTATCCGAGATGAACACTGAAGCTTTCTTT. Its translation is CASSLSEMNTEAFF.